Listed here is a single TCR beta chain. Per germline, CDR1 WSHSY and CDR2 SAAADI. The CDR3 consists of 12 residues. This specimen comes from a study of tumor-infiltrating lymphocytes in localized non-small cell lung cancer. Method: immunoSEQ multiplex PCR; TCRdb's copy keeps in-frame clones and lacks some. The sample lists some 10,000 clones, 45% to 70% occurring once. The V and J genes are TRBV10-2 and TRBJ2-5; 7 nucleotides match TRBD1. The J call could be wrong; TRBJ2-7 is a better fit for the DNA end. This TCR came from a human donor with non-small cell lung cancer. The sample was uninvolved lung tissue not adjacent to the tumor. The CDR3 protein is CATGQSAYEQYF. The CDR3, as DNA: TGCGCCACGGGACAGTCAGCCTACGAGCAGTACTTC.